This TCR beta chain was obtained from a study of monozygotic twins with inflammatory bowel disease. Study-level findings and limits: Clonotype sharing was lower in IBD patients than healthy twins, most markedly with disease activity.

The CDR3 has 15 amino acids. CDR1 and CDR2 from the germline V gene are MDHEN and SYDVKM. About this clonotype itself: As yet, its antigen is unknown.

Every TCR library consumed approximately 3,500 ng of total RNA. With eight separate reactions per sample, the authors made cDNA. Reanalyzing the 5' RACE reads, TCRdb keeps one entry per CDR3 protein, without DNA. Its listing shows about 300,000 distinct CDR3 sequences. This clonotype was sampled from a human donor with ulcerative colitis or Crohn's disease, or a healthy co-twin of an affected twin (not recorded which). J is TRBJ2-7 and V is TRBV28; the TCRdb D gene call, TRBD2, has no DNA to confirm it. The sequenced sample consisted of blood. The CDR3 spells CASSLAGAGSYEQYF. Looking up the rest from reference TRBV28 and TRBJ2-7 gives the full variable domain: DVKVTQSSRYLVKRTGEKVFLECVQDMDHENMFWYRQDPGLGLRLIYFSYDVKMKEKGDIPEGYSVSREKKERFSLILESASTNQTSMYLCASSLAGAGSYEQYFGPGTRLTVT.